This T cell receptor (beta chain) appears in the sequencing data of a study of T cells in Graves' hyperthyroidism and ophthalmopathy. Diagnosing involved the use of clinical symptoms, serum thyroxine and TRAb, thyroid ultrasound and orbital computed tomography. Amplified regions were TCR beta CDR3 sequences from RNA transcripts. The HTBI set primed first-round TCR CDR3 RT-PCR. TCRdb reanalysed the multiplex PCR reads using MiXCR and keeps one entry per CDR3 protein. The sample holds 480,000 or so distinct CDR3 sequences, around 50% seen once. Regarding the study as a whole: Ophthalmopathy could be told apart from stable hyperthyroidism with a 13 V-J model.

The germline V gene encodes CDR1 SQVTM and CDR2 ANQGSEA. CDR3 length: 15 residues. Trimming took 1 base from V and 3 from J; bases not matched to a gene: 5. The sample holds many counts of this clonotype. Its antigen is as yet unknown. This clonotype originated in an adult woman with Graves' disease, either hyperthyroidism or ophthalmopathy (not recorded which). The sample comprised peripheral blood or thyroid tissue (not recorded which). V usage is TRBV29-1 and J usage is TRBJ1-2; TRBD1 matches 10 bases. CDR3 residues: CSVEVWDRGYYGYTF. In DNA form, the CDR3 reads TGCAGCGTTGAAGTTTGGGACAGGGGATACTATGGCTACACCTTC.